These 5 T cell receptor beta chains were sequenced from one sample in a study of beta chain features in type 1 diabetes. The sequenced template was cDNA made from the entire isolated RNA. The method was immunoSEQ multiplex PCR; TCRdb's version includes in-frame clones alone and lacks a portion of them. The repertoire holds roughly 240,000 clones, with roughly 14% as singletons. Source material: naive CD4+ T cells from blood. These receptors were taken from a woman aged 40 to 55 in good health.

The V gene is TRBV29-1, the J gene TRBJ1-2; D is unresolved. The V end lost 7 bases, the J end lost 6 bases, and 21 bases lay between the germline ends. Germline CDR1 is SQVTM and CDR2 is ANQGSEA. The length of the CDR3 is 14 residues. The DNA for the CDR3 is TGCAGCGGGGAGAGACATTCTGGAATAAATGGCTACACCTTC. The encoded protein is CSGERHSGINGYTF.

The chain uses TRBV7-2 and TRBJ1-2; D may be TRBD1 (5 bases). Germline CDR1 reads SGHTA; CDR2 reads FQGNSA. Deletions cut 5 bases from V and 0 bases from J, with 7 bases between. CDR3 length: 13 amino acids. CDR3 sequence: CASSRGTNYGYTF. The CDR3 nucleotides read TGTGCCAGCAGCCGGGGGACTAACTATGGCTACACCTTC.

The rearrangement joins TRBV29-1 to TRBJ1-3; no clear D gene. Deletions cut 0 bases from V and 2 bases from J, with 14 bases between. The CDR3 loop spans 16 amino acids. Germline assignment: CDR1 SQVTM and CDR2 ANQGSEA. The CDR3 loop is CSVEDRRIVAGNTIYF. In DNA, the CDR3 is TGCAGCGTTGAAGATCGCCGAATAGTCGCTGGAAACACCATATATTTT.

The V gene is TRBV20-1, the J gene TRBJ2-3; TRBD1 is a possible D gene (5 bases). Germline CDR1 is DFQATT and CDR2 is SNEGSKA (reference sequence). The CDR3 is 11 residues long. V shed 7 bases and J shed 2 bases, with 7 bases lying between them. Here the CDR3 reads CSVGHTDTQYF. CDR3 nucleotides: TGCAGTGTAGGACACACAGATACGCAGTATTTT.

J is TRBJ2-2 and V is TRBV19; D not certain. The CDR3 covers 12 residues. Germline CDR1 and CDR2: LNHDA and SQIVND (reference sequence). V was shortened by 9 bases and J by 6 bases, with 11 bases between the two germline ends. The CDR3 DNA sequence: TGTGCCAGCCAGCTCCGGGCCGGGGAGCTGTTTTTT. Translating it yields CASQLRAGELFF.